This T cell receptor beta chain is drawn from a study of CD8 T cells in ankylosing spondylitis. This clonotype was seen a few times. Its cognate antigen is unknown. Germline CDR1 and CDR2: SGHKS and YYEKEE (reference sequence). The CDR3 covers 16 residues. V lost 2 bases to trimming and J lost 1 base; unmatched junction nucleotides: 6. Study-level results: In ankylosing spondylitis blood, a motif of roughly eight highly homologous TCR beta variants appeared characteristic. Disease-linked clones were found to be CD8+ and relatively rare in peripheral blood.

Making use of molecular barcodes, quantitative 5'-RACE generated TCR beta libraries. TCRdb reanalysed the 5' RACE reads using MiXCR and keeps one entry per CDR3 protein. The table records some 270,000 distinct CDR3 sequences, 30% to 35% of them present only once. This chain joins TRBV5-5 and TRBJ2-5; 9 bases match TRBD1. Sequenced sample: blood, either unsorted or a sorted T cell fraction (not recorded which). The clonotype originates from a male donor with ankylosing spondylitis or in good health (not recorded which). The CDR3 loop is CASSFGDRESQETQYF. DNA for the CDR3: TGTGCCAGCAGCTTCGGGGACAGGGAATCCCAAGAGACCCAGTACTTC.